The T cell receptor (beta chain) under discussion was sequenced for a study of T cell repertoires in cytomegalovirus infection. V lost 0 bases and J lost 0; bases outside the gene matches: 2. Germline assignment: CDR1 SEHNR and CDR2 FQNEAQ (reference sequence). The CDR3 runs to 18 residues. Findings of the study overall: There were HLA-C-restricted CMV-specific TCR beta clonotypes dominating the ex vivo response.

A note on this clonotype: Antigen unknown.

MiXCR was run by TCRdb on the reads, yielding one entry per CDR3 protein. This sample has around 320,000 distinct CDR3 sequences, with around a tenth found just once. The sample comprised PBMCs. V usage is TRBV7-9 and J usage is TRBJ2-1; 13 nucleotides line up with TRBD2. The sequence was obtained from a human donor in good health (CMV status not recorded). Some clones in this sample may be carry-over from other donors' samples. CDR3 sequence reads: CASSLATSGGSSYNEQFF. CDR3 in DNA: TGTGCCAGCAGCTTAGCGACTAGCGGGGGGAGCTCCTACAATGAGCAGTTCTTC.